This T cell receptor beta chain was captured in a study of blood T cells in healthy people across ages. There are 14 residues in the CDR3. A sample-barcoded 5' primer and a J-beta primer mix were used in a second PCR of about 6 to 12 cycles. Carrying 12 random nucleotides, a template-switch adaptor labeled each individual cDNA molecule. One entry per CDR3 protein results from TCRdb running MiXCR on the 5' RACE reads. The profile shows 550,000 to 600,000 distinct CDR3 sequences, less than 60% of them singletons. To note about this clonotype: A junction boundary mismatches the germline segment, possibly from a read error.

The TCR comes from a man aged 80 or over in good health. The specimen sequenced was blood. V gene TRBV12-3 or TRBV12-4 combines with J gene TRBJ2-4, with D perhaps matching TRBD1 (5 bases). The better agreement between TRBJ2-7 and the DNA end casts doubt on the J call. CDR3 residues: CASSVARVRNEQYF. Written as DNA, the CDR3 is TGTGCCAGCAGTGTAGCCAGGGTGAGGAACGAGCAGTACTTC.